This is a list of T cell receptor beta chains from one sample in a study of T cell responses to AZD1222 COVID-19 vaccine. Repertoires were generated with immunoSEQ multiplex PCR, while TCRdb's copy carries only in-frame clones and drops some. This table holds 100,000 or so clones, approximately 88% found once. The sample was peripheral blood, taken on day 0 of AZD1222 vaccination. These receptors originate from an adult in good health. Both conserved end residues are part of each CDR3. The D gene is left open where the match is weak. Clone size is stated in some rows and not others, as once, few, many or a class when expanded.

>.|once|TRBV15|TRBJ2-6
TGTGCCACCAGCAGAGGCATTGGAAGCTCTGGGGCCAACGTCCTGACTTTC
CATSRGIGSSGANVLTF
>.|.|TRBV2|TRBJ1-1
TGTGCCAGCAGTGGCCCAAACACGACAGCGATTAACACTGAAGCTTTCTTT
CASSGPNTTAINTEAFF
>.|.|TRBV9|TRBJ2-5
TGTGCCAGCAGCGCCTCTGGTGGCCTTCAAGAGACCCAGTACTTC
CASSASGGLQETQYF
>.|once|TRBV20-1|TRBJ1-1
TGCAGTCGCCTCGGGGTGGGAGGAGCTTTCTTT
CSRLGVGGAFF
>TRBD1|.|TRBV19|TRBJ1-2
TGTGCCAGTAGTAAGGGACAGGAGTACTATGGCTACACCTTC
CASSKGQEYYGYTF
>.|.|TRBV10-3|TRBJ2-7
TGTGCCATCAGTGAGTGGGACTACGAGCAGTACTTC
CAISEWDYEQYF
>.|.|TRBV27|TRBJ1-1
TGTGCCAGCAGTCCAGGACAGCTAGACACTGAAGCTTTCTTT
CASSPGQLDTEAFF
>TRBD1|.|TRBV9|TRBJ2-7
TGTGCCAGCAGCGTAGGGGACAGGGGGGTCTACGAGCAGTACTTC
CASSVGDRGVYEQYF
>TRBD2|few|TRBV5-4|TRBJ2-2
TGTGCCAGCAGCTTGGGCGCATTTGCGGGGGGCGGAACGGGGGAGCTGTTTTTT
CASSLGAFAGGGTGELFF
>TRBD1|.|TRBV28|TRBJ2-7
TGTGCCAGCAGTTTAGGACAGGGCTACGAGCAGTACTTC
CASSLGQGYEQYF
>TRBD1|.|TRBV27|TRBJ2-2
TGTGCCAGCATCTCGACAGGGATGGGCGCGGCCGGGGAGCTGTTTTTT
CASISTGMGAAGELFF
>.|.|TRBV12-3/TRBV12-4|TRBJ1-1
TGTGCCAGCAGTTTGTACAGAGAAGCTTTCTTT
CASSLYREAFF
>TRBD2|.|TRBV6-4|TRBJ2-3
TGTGCCAGCAGTGACGGACTAGCGGGAGGAGTAGATACGCAGTATTTT
CASSDGLAGGVDTQYF
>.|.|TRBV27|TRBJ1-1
TGTGCCAGCACCTTTGGGTCGGGAGGACAGTCCATGAACACTGAAGCTTTCTTT
CASTFGSGGQSMNTEAFF
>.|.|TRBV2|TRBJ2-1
TGTGCCAGCAGTGATGCGGGAACGGTCTACAATGAGCAGTTCTTC
CASSDAGTVYNEQFF
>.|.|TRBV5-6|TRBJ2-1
TGTGCCAGCAGCTTGGGAGTGCGTGAGGAGCAGTTCTTC
CASSLGVREEQFF
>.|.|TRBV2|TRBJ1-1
TGTGCCAGCAGTGGGGGGGCTGGTTACCCTGAAGCTTTCTTT
CASSGGAGYPEAFF
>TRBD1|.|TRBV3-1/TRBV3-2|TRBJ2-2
TGTGCCAGCAGCCAAGAATCACACAGGGGGCCCGGGGAGCTGTTTTTT
CASSQESHRGPGELFF
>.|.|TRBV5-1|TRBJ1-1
TGCGCCAGCAGCCAGGACAGAAACACTGAAGCTTTCTTT
CASSQDRNTEAFF
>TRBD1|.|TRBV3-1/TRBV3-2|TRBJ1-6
TGTGCCAGCAGCCAAGGCCCCCCCCTTACAGGGGTCGGGTCACCCCTCCACTTT
CASSQGPPLTGVGSPLHF
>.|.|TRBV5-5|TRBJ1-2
TGTGCCAGCAGCTGGGGTTCTGGCTACACCTTC
CASSWGSGYTF
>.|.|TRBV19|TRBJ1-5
TGTGCCAGTAGTTTCAAAGGGTATAGCAATCAGCCCCAGCATTTT
CASSFKGYSNQPQHF
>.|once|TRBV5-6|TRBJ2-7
TGTGCCAGCAGCCCCGGGACTCCAACTCTCGAGCAGTACTTC
CASSPGTPTLEQYF
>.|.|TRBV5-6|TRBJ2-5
TGTGCCAGCAGCTTGGGCACTACTCTCCAAGAGACCCAGTACTTC
CASSLGTTLQETQYF
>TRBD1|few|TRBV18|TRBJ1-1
TGTGCCAGCTCACCGGGACAGGGGAACACTGAAGCTTTCTTT
CASSPGQGNTEAFF
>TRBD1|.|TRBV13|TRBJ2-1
TGTGCCAGCAGCCCGACGGGACAGATTAATGAGCAGTTCTTC
CASSPTGQINEQFF
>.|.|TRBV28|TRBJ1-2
TGTGCCAGCAGCTTTGCCCATACCGGGGCCAAAGACGGCTACACCTTC
CASSFAHTGAKDGYTF
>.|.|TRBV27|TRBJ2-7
TGTGCCAGCAGTTTAGCGGGTTTCGGCGAGCAGTACTTC
CASSLAGFGEQYF
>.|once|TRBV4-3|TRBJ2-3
TGCGCCAGCAGCCAAGATTTGGGTACAGATACGCAGTATTTT
CASSQDLGTDTQYF